This is a list of T cell receptor beta chains from one sample in a study of blood T cell repertoires in COVID-19. The repertoire was sequenced with immunoSEQ multiplex PCR; TCRdb's copy has only in-frame clones and lacks some. The profile shows about 86,000 clones, over 80% of them singletons. Sequencing was performed on peripheral blood. Every receptor here comes from a woman aged 80 or older with active or convalescent COVID-19. Both conserved end residues are part of each CDR3. Fields, in order: J gene, V gene, D gene, clone size, CDR3 DNA, CDR3 protein. D genes are given only for firm matches. Clone size is stated in some rows and not others, as once, few, many or a class when expanded.

TRBJ2-7 | TRBV18 | TRBD2 | NA | TGTGCCAGCTCACCCAGCTCAACGACCGGGCGGGGGGAGCAGTACTTC | CASSPSSTTGRGEQYF
TRBJ1-6 | TRBV5-1 | TRBD1 | few | TGCGCCAGCAGCTACAACAGGGGAAGGAATTCACCCCTCCACTTT | CASSYNRGRNSPLHF
TRBJ1-4 | TRBV28 | TRBD1 | NA | TGTGCCAGCAGTCCAACGGACAGGGCAAAAAATGAAAAACTGTTTTTT | CASSPTDRAKNEKLFF
TRBJ2-1 | TRBV2 | TRBD1 | NA | TGTGCCAGCAGTGCCTTGACAGGGGGCGATGAGCAGTTCTTC | CASSALTGGDEQFF
TRBJ2-3 | TRBV5-6 | TRBD2 | NA | TGTGCCAGCAGCCCCGGACTAGCGGGGGGACGAGATACGCAGTATTTT | CASSPGLAGGRDTQYF
TRBJ2-7 | TRBV6-5 | TRBD1 | NA | TGTGCCAGCAGAAAGGGGACAGGGGCTCGGTACGAGCAGTACTTC | CASRKGTGARYEQYF
TRBJ1-3 | TRBV15 | NA | NA | TGTGCCACCAGCAGAGCTGAGTCGGACACCATATATTTT | CATSRAESDTIYF
TRBJ1-1 | TRBV19 | TRBD1 | NA | TGTGCCAGTAGTATAACAGGGGTAAAGGACACTGAAGCTTTCTTT | CASSITGVKDTEAFF
TRBJ1-2 | TRBV5-1 | TRBD1 | NA | TGCGCCAGCAGCTTGGGGGACAGGGGATATGGCTACACCTTC | CASSLGDRGYGYTF
TRBJ2-5 | TRBV4-1 | TRBD2 | NA | TGCGCCAGCAGCCAAGGAGTGGGGGGGGAGGAGACCCAGTACTTC | CASSQGVGGEETQYF
TRBJ1-1 | TRBV9 | NA | NA | TGTGCCAGCAGCGTAGATCTCAGTGGGGGGATAGTGAACACTGAAGCTTTCTTT | CASSVDLSGGIVNTEAFF
TRBJ2-1 | TRBV3-1/TRBV3-2 | TRBD1 | NA | TGTGCCAGCAGCCCTTGGACAGGGGGCTACAATGAGCAGTTCTTC | CASSPWTGGYNEQFF
TRBJ2-3 | TRBV5-4 | TRBD1 | once | TGTGCCAGCAGCCGGGACAGGGGGGCCGATACGCAGTATTTT | CASSRDRGADTQYF
TRBJ1-6 | TRBV29-1 | TRBD1 | few | TGCAGCGTTCGACAGGGGCGGGATTCACCCCTCCACTTT | CSVRQGRDSPLHF
TRBJ1-2 | TRBV4-1 | TRBD1 | NA | TGCGCCAGCAGCCAAGAAGTGACAGGGTTGAACTATGGCTACACCTTC | CASSQEVTGLNYGYTF
TRBJ1-2 | TRBV6-5 | TRBD1 | NA | TGTGCCAGCCGGACAGGGGGCTCGTTGACCTATGGCTACACCTTC | CASRTGGSLTYGYTF
TRBJ1-1 | TRBV10-3 | TRBD1 | NA | TGTGCCATCAGTGATCTTGGACAGGGGAGGATTGAAGCTTTCTTT | CAISDLGQGRIEAFF
TRBJ1-5 | TRBV10-3 | NA | NA | TGTGCCATCAGCAGTTCCAATCAGCCCCAGCATTTT | CAISSSNQPQHF
TRBJ1-2 | TRBV3-1/TRBV3-2 | TRBD1 | NA | TGTGCCAGCAGCCAAGGCTGGGACAGGGGGATTGGAGGCTACACCTTC | CASSQGWDRGIGGYTF
TRBJ1-3 | TRBV5-4 | TRBD1 | NA | TGTGCCAGCAGCTTGGCGGGGACAGGGGGCACCATATATTTT | CASSLAGTGGTIYF
TRBJ2-3 | TRBV6-6 | NA | NA | TGTGCCAGCAGTTCCCCCCTGGGCGCTAGGAGGAGCACGCAGTATTTT | CASSSPLGARRSTQYF
TRBJ1-2 | TRBV5-6 | TRBD1 | few | TGTGCCAGCAGCTCCCGGTGGACAGGGGGCGGTTATGGCTACACCTTC | CASSSRWTGGGYGYTF
TRBJ1-1 | TRBV5-4 | TRBD1 | NA | TGTGCCAGCAGGGACAGGGCGAACACTGAAGCTTTCTTT | CASRDRANTEAFF
TRBJ2-3 | TRBV7-9 | TRBD2 | NA | TGTGCCAGCAGCAATTACCCCGGACTAGCGGCCACAGATACGCAGTATTTT | CASSNYPGLAATDTQYF
TRBJ1-3 | TRBV7-2 | NA | NA | TGTGCCAGCAGCTCTAGGGGGAAAGCTTCTGGAAACACCATATATTTT | CASSSRGKASGNTIYF
TRBJ2-7 | TRBV5-1 | NA | once | TGCGCCAGCTGGCCAGACAACTCCTACGAGCAGTACTTC | CASWPDNSYEQYF
TRBJ1-2 | TRBV7-2 | NA | NA | TGTGCCAGCAGCTTTCTTGAGGGTTTTGGCTATGGCTACACCTTC | CASSFLEGFGYGYTF
TRBJ1-5 | TRBV27 | NA | NA | TGTGCCAGCAGTCAGGGGACCAATCAGCCCCAGCATTTT | CASSQGTNQPQHF
TRBJ2-1 | TRBV9 | NA | NA | TGTGCCAGCGCAGCGGAGGAGGGAATATCATGGGAGCAGTTCTTC | CASAAEEGISWEQFF
TRBJ1-3 | TRBV4-1 | NA | few | TGCGCCAGCAGCCTCACGGGGGGTGAATCTGGAAACACCATATATTTT | CASSLTGGESGNTIYF